The 4 T cell receptor beta chains reported below all come from one sample, sequenced in a study of blood T cell repertoires in COVID-19. Repertoires were generated with immunoSEQ multiplex PCR, while TCRdb's copy carries only in-frame clones and drops some. In the table there are 180,000 or so clones, 80% to 90% of which are singletons. Material: peripheral blood. All receptors come from a man between 60 and 75 years old with acute or convalescent COVID-19.

This clone was seen a single time. The rearrangement joins TRBV5-4 to TRBJ1-6; no firm D call. Germline V CDR1 and CDR2: SGHNT, YYREEE (reference sequence). The V and J ends lost 0 bases and 3 bases respectively, with 7 bases between them. CDR3 size: 15 residues. The CDR3 spells CASSLDRGYNSPLHF. Here the CDR3 DNA reads TGTGCCAGCAGCTTGGACCGGGGCTATAATTCACCCCTCCACTTT.

The V gene is TRBV28, the J gene TRBJ2-5; TRBD2 matches 7 bases. The V segment lost 7 bases and the J segment 5 bases; nucleotides outside the gene matches: 16. CDR1 MDHEN and CDR2 SYDVKM come from the germline V gene. The CDR3 contains 16 residues. The CDR3 sequence: CASTRTSGSLRETQYF. The DNA of the CDR3 is TGTGCCAGCACGAGGACTAGTGGGAGCCTTAGGGAGACCCAGTACTTC. Filled out from reference TRBV28 and TRBJ2-5, the complete variable domain reads DVKVTQSSRYLVKRTGEKVFLECVQDMDHENMFWYRQDPGLGLRLIYFSYDVKMKEKGDIPEGYSVSREKKERFSLILESASTNQTSMYLCASTRTSGSLRETQYFGPGTRLLVL.

The chain is built from TRBV13 and TRBJ1-1; D gene unclear. Germline loops: CDR1 PRHDT, CDR2 FYEKMQ (reference sequence). Trimming removed 1 base from V and 8 bases from J, with 11 bases in between. CDR3 length: 13 amino acids. CDR3 in DNA: TGTGCCAGCAGCTTAGCTGCCAGAAAAGAAGCTTTCTTT. Its protein is CASSLAARKEAFF.

This rearrangement joins TRBV5-4 to TRBJ1-1; possible D gene TRBD1, 5 bases. CDR1 and CDR2 (germline): SGHNT, YYREEE (reference sequence). Trimming took 2 bases from V and 0 from J, leaving 8 bases between them. This CDR3 is 14 amino acids long. The CDR3 DNA reads as TGTGCCAGCAGCTTCGGGGGAATGAACACTGAAGCTTTCTTT. It specifies CASSFGGMNTEAFF.